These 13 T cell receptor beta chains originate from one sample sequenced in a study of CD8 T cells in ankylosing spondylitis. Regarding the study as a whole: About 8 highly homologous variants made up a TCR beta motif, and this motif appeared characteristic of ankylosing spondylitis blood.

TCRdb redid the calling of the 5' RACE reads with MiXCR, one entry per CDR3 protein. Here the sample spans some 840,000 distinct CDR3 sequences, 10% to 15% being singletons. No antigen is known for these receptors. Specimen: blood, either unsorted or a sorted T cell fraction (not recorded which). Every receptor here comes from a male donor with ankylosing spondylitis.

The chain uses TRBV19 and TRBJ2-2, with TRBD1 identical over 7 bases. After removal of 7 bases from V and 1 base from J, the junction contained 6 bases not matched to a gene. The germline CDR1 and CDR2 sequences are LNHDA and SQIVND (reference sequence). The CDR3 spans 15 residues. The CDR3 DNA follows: TGTGCCAGTACCAAGTGGGACAGGAACACCGGGGAGCTGTTTTTT. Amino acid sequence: CASTKWDRNTGELFF.

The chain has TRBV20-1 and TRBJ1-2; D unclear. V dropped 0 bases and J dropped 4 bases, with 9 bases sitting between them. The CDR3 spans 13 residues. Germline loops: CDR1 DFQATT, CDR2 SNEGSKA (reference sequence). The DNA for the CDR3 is TGCAGTGCTAGAGAGACTCGGTCCTATGGCTACACCTTC. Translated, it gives CSARETRSYGYTF.

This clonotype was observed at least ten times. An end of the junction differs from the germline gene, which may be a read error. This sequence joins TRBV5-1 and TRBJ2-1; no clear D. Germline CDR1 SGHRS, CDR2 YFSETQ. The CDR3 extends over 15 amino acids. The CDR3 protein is CASSLGVSSYNEQFF. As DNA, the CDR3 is TGTGCCAGCAGTTTGGGCGTGAGCTCCTACAATGAGCAGTTCTTC.

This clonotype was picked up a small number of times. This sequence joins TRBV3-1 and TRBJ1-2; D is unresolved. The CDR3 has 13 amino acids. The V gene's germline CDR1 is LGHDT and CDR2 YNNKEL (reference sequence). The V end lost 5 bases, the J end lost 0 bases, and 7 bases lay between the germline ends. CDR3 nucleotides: TGTGCCAGCAGCTACGCCGCTAACTATGGCTACACCTTC. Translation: CASSYAANYGYTF.

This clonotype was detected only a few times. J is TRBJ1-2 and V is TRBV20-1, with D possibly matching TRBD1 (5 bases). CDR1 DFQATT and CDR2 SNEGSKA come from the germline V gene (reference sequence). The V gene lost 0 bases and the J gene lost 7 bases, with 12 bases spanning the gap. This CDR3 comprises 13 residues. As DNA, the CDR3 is TGCAGTGCTAGAGATCTTGGGGGTCTTGGCTACACCTTC. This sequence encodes CSARDLGGLGYTF.

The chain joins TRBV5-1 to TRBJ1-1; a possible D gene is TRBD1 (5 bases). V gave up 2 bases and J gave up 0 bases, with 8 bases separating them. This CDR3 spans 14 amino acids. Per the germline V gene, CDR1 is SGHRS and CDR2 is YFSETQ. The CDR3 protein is CASSFEGMNTEAFF. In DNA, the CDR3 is TGCGCCAGCAGCTTCGAGGGGATGAACACTGAAGCTTTCTTT.

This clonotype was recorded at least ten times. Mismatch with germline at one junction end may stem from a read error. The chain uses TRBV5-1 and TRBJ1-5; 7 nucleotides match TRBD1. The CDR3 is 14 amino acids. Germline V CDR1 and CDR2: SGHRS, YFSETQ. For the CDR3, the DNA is TGTGCCAGCAGCTTGGGGACAGCTAATCAGCCCCAGCATTTT. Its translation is CASSLGTANQPQHF.

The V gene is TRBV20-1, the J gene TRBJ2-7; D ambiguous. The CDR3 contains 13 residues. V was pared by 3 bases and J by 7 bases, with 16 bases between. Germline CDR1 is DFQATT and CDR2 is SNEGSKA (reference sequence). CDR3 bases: TGCAGTGCTAGTCAGGCTTCCCGTCTGGAGCAGTACTTC. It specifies CSASQASRLEQYF.

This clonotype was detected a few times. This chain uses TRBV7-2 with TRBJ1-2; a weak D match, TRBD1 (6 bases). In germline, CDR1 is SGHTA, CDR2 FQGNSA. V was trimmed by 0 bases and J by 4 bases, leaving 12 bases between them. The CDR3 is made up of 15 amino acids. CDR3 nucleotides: TGTGCCAGCAGCTTAGCGCCTACAGGGAGCTATGGCTACACCTTC. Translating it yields CASSLAPTGSYGYTF.

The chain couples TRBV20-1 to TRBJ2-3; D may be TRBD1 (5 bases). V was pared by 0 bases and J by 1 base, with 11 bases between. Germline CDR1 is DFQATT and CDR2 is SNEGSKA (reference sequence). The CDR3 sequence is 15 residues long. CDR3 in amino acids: CSARDSGKGTDTQYF. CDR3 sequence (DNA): TGCAGTGCTAGAGATTCAGGGAAGGGCACAGATACGCAGTATTTT.

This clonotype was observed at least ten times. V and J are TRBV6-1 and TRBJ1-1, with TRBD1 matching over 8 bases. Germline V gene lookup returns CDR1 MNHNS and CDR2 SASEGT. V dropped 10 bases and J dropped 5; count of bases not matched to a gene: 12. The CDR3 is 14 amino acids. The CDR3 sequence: CAIEYAQGATEAFF. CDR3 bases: TGTGCCATCGAGTACGCGCAGGGGGCGACTGAAGCTTTCTTT.

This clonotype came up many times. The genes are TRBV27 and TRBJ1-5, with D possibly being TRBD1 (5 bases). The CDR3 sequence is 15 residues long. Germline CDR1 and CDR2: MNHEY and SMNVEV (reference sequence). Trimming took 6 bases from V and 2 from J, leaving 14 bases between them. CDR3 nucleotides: TGTGCCAGCAGGGGGGGAACAGGACGCAATCAGCCCCAGCATTTT. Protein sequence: CASRGGTGRNQPQHF.

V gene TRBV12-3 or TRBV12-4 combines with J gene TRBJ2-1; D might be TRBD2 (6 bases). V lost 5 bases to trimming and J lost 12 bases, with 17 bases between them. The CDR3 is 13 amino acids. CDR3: CASSAGPRLRQFF. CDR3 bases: TGTGCCAGCAGTGCGGGACCGCGGTTGAGGCAGTTCTTC.